What follows are 20 T cell receptor beta chains derived from one specimen sequenced in a study of spatial heterogeneity in lung cancer. General study points: Tumoral mutation counts were tracked by counts of expanded intratumoral alpha and beta TCRs.

TCRdb processed the 5' RACE reads anew with MiXCR; each CDR3 protein has one entry. Of some 7,000 distinct CDR3 sequences in the sample, 13% to 15% were seen once. Documented time point: sample taken at primary tumor resection. These receptors' targets are unknown. The material was lung tumor tissue, obtained at surgery. The source is a male donor with early-stage non-small cell lung cancer.

In its sample, this clonotype was seen many times. This beta chain is an off-target read within a library intended for alpha chains, so its frequency means little. The chain employs TRBV21-1 and TRBJ2-1; the listed D gene, TRBD2, was not tested against the DNA. TRBV21-1 is a pseudogene. The CDR3 totals 15 residues. CDR3 nucleotide sequence: TGTGCCAGCAGCCAACTAGCGGGACGGGACAATGAGCAGTTCTTC. Its translation is CASSQLAGRDNEQFF.

This clonotype was counted a single time. With the library built for alpha chains, this beta chain is off target and its frequency is not meaningful. V and J are TRBV7-2 and TRBJ2-1; 7 bases agree with TRBD2. Trimming removed 8 bases from V and 11 bases from J; junction bases left unmatched: 6. The length of the CDR3 is 11 residues. CDR1 SGHTA and CDR2 FQGNSA come from the germline V gene. For the CDR3, the DNA is TGTGCCAGCGGGGAGGGTTGGAAGCAGTTCTTC. This codes for CASGEGWKQFF.

In this sample, this clonotype turned up many times. The library was built for alpha chains, so this beta chain is an off-target read and its size means little. V and J are TRBV12-3 or TRBV12-4 and TRBJ2-2, with a possible D match to TRBD1 (6 bases). The CDR3 is 14 amino acids. V lost 3 bases to trimming and J lost 5 bases, with 10 bases between them. This CDR3 is CASSFWQGTGELFF. As DNA, the CDR3 is TGTGCCAGCAGTTTTTGGCAGGGGACCGGGGAGCTGTTTTTT.

This clonotype was detected once. Because the library targeted alpha chains, this beta chain is an off-target read whose size means little. This chain links TRBV5-1 with TRBJ2-5; TRBD2 aligns across 7 bases. Losses at the gene ends were 0 bases for V and 2 bases for J; bases not matched to a gene: 1. Germline loops: CDR1 SGHRS, CDR2 YFSETQ. CDR3 size: 14 residues. CDR3 protein: CASSLASGQETQYF. In DNA, the CDR3 is TGCGCCAGCAGCTTGGCTAGCGGACAAGAGACCCAGTACTTC.

By sample fraction, this clonotype is medium-sized. The library was designed around alpha chains, so this beta chain is a stray read whose abundance carries little weight. The rearrangement joins TRBV18 to TRBJ2-7, with 10 bases fitting TRBD1. V was pared by 3 bases and J by 3 bases, with 14 bases of the junction left unmatched. This CDR3 region has 18 residues. Germline assignment: CDR1 KGHSH and CDR2 LQKENI. The chain's CDR3 is CASSPSYFRQGANYEQYF. CDR3 nucleotide sequence: TGTGCCAGCTCACCGTCTTACTTCCGACAGGGGGCTAACTACGAGCAGTACTTC.

By frequency in the sample, this clonotype is medium-sized (0.01 to 0.1%). This beta chain lies outside the target of a library built for alpha chains; its clone size means little. The chain couples TRBV19 to TRBJ1-5; D call uncertain. V lost 3 bases and J 9 bases, leaving 12 bases between the germline ends. The CDR3 spans 13 residues. Germline lookup yields CDR1 LNHDA and CDR2 SQIVND (reference sequence). CDR3 coding DNA: TGTGCCAGTAGTATGGCAGGCGTAGGGCCCCAGCATTTT. Its protein product is CASSMAGVGPQHF.

This clonotype was recorded at least ten times. Because the library targeted alpha chains, this beta chain is an off-target read whose size means little. This chain uses TRBV6-5 with TRBJ1-4; D is perhaps TRBD1 (6 bases). Trimming left V 2 bases short and J 0 bases short, with 19 bases between. The CDR3 consists of 19 residues. Germline-derived CDR1 and CDR2 are MNHEY and SVGAGI. The CDR3 reads CASSYTTPGHAATNEKLFF. In DNA, the CDR3 is TGTGCCAGCAGTTACACGACTCCGGGACACGCCGCAACTAATGAAAAACTGTTTTTT.

This clonotype is categorized as medium-sized (0.01 to 0.1%). This beta chain slipped into a library made for alpha chains as a stray read, so its size is not meaningful. J is TRBJ2-1 and V is TRBV10-3; 13 bases are shared with TRBD2. The V gene's germline CDR1 is ENHRY and CDR2 SYGVKD. The V and J ends lost 0 bases and 7 bases, in that order; junction bases with no gene match: 6. The length of the CDR3 is 17 residues. In nucleotides, the CDR3 is TGTGCCATCAGTGAGTCGACGGGACTAGCGGGACTTAATGAGCAGTTCTTC. This encodes CAISESTGLAGLNEQFF.

In its sample, this clonotype was seen once. Since it is a stray read in a library aimed at alpha chains, this beta chain has a size that is not meaningful. V and J are TRBV7-2 and TRBJ1-1; unclear D gene. Between the trimmed V and J ends, which lost 1 base and 8 bases, there was a span of 5 bases. This CDR3 region has 11 residues. Germline lookup yields CDR1 SGHTA and CDR2 FQGNSA. In DNA, the CDR3 is TGTGCCAGCAGCTTAGGGGTAGAAGCTTTCTTT. Its protein product is CASSLGVEAFF.

Judged by abundance, this clonotype is medium-sized. This beta chain came through as a stray read in a library set up for alpha chains, and its size says little. V usage is TRBV20-1 and J usage is TRBJ1-5, with TRBD1 as a possible D gene (5 bases). The V and J ends lost 4 bases and 0 bases respectively, with 13 bases between them. Germline values: CDR1 DFQATT, CDR2 SNEGSKA (reference sequence). This CDR3 is 15 amino acids long. In nucleotides, the CDR3 is TGCAGTGCTAACGGGGGATCATATAGCAATCAGCCCCAGCATTTT. Translated, it gives CSANGGSYSNQPQHF.

In its sample, this clonotype is medium-sized. For a library built for alpha chains, this beta chain is a stray read; little rests on its size. The chain combines TRBV18 with TRBJ1-1; D is uncertain. The CDR3 runs 15 residues. Trimming stripped 2 bases from V and 2 bases from J, with 12 bases between. Germline CDR1 KGHSH, CDR2 LQKENI. CDR3 region: CASSPSGGSNTEAFF. CDR3 coding DNA: TGTGCCAGCTCACCAAGCGGAGGGAGTAACACTGAAGCTTTCTTT. The complete variable domain, with remaining parts taken from reference TRBV18 and TRBJ1-1, reads NAGVMQNPRHLVRRRGQEARLRCSPMKGHSHVYWYRQLPEEGLKFMVYLQKENIIDESGMPKERFSAEFPKEGPSILRIQQVVRGDSAAYFCASSPSGGSNTEAFFGQGTRLTVV.

This clonotype is medium-sized by share. Being off target in a library aimed at alpha chains, this beta chain has a size of little meaning. V and J are TRBV5-1 and TRBJ2-7; TRBD1 agrees at 7 bases. The CDR3 consists of 13 residues. Germline CDR1 SGHRS, CDR2 YFSETQ. Trimming at V came to 5 bases and at J to 3 bases, leaving 5 bases not matched to a gene. The CDR3 coding sequence is TGCGCCAGCAGAGAGGGACAGTTCTACGAGCAGTACTTC. Its translation is CASREGQFYEQYF.

This clonotype came up many times. As an off-target read in a library built for alpha chains, this beta chain has a frequency of little significance. V gene TRBV29-1 combines with J gene TRBJ1-2; possible D gene TRBD1, 5 bases. Trimming cost V 3 bases and J 8 bases, with 10 bases left between them. Germline assignment: CDR1 SQVTM and CDR2 ANQGSEA. CDR3 length: 11 amino acids. The CDR3 spells CSVDGGVGYTF. DNA for the CDR3: TGCAGCGTTGACGGGGGGGTCGGCTACACCTTC.

This clonotype has a handful of counts. This beta chain came through as a stray read in a library set up for alpha chains, and its size says little. The chain combines TRBV29-1 with TRBJ2-7; D not resolved. Trimming shortened V by 6 bases and J by 3 bases, and 12 bases separated the two germline ends. This CDR3 is 12 amino acids long. Germline CDR1 SQVTM, CDR2 ANQGSEA. In DNA, the CDR3 is TGCAGCGTAGGCGACATTTTCTACGAGCAGTACTTC. This gives the protein CSVGDIFYEQYF.

This clonotype was seen repeatedly, ten times or more. This beta chain turned up in a library designed for alpha chains; as an off-target read, its abundance says little. The chain recombines TRBV20-1 with TRBJ2-5; tentative D call: TRBD1 (6 bases). V lost 3 bases and J lost 2, with 10 bases in between. Germline CDR1 reads DFQATT; CDR2 reads SNEGSKA (reference sequence). This CDR3 comprises 13 residues. The DNA of the CDR3 is TGCAGTGCTAGGAGGACAGAGCAAGAGACCCAGTACTTC. It codes for CSARRTEQETQYF.

This clonotype was recorded at least ten times. This beta chain is an off-target read within a library intended for alpha chains, so its frequency means little. DNA of the CDR3: TGTGCCAGCAGTCCGTCGGGACTAGCGGGAGTAAGGACCGGGGAGCTGTTTTTT. It codes for CASSPSGLAGVRTGELFF. The J gene is TRBJ2-2, the V gene TRBV27, with 14 bases matching TRBD2. Per the germline V gene, CDR1 is MNHEY and CDR2 is SMNVEV (reference sequence). V shed 5 bases and J 5 bases; nucleotides not matched to a gene: 10. This CDR3 spans 18 amino acids.

This clonotype was counted at least ten times. As an off-target read in a library built for alpha chains, this beta chain has a frequency of little significance. V and J are TRBV18 and TRBJ2-1; no clear D gene. V dropped 1 base and J dropped 6 bases, with 4 bases sitting between them. The germline V gene encodes CDR1 KGHSH and CDR2 LQKENI. This CDR3 spans 12 amino acids. DNA of the CDR3: TGTGCCAGCTCACCACTCGGCAATGAGCAGTTCTTC. Amino acids: CASSPLGNEQFF.

By proportion, this clonotype is medium-sized. This beta chain represents an off-target read in a library built for alpha chains; its size is of limited meaning. The chain is built from TRBV29-1 and TRBJ2-7, with 7 bases that match TRBD1. The CDR3 has 11 amino acids. CDR1 and CDR2 from the germline V gene are SQVTM and ANQGSEA. V gave up 6 bases and J gave up 7 bases; unmatched junction bases: 6. CDR3 amino acids: CSVGQDLEQYF. DNA of the CDR3: TGCAGCGTAGGACAGGATCTAGAGCAGTACTTC.

This clonotype came up a few times. This beta chain turned up in a library designed for alpha chains; as an off-target read, its abundance says little. The rearrangement links TRBV19 to TRBJ2-3; 8 nucleotides agree with TRBD2. V was pared by 6 bases and J by 3 bases, with 11 bases of the junction left unmatched. The CDR3 is 16 amino acids. Germline CDR1 LNHDA, CDR2 SQIVND (reference sequence). The CDR3 is CASSPLAGGSTDTQYF. In DNA, the CDR3 is TGTGCCAGTAGCCCTCTGGCGGGAGGTTCGACAGATACGCAGTATTTT.

This clonotype appeared once. Since the library was made to target alpha chains, this beta chain is a stray read and its abundance is not meaningful. This rearrangement joins TRBV5-6 to TRBJ2-4, with D possibly TRBD2 on 5 matching bases. CDR1 and CDR2 (germline): SGHDT, YYEEEE. Trimming took 3 bases from V and 6 from J, leaving 13 bases between them. This CDR3 region has 14 residues. The DNA of the CDR3 is TGTGCCAGCAGCTCGAGGGCCGGTGGAAACATTCAGTACTTC. Translated: CASSSRAGGNIQYF.